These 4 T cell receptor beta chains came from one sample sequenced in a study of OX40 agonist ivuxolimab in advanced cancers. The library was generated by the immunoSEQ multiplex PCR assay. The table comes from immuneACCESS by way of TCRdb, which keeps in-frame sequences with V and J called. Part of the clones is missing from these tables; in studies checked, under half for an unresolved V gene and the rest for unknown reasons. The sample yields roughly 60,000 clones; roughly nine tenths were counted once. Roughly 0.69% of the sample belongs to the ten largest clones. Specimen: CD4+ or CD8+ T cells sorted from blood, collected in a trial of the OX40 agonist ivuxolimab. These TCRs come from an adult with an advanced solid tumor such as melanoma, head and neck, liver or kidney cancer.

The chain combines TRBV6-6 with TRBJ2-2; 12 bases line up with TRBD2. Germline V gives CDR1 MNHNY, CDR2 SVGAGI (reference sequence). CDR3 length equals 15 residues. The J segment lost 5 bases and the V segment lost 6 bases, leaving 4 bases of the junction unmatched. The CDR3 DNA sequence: TGTGCCAGCAGCCTAGCGGGGGGGCCTACCGGGGAGCTGTTTTTT. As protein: CASSLAGGPTGELFF.

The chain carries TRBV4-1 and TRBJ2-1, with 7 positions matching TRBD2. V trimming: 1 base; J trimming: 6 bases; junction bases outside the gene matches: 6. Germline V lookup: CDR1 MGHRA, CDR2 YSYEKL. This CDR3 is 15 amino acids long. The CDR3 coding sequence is TGCGCCAGCAGCCAAGTGCGGGGGAGCAGCAATGAGCAGTTCTTC. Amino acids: CASSQVRGSSNEQFF.

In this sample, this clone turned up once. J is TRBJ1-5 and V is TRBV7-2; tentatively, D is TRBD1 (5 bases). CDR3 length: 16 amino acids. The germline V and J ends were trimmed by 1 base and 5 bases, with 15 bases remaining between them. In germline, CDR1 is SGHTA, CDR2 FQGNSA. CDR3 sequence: CASSLGWGRSHQPQHF. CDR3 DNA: TGTGCCAGCAGCTTAGGGTGGGGACGATCGCATCAGCCCCAGCATTTT.

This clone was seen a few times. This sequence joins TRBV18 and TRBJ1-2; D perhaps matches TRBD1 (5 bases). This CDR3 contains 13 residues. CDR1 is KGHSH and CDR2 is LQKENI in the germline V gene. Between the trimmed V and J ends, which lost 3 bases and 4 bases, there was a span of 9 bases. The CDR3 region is CASSPGRIYGYTF. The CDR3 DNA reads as TGTGCCAGCTCACCGGGACGGATCTATGGCTACACCTTC.